Presented here are 14 T cell receptor beta chains from one specimen sequenced in a study of cytomegalovirus exposure and HLA in healthy donors. The study ran its PCR with 60 Vbeta and 13 Jbeta primers. Repertoires were generated with immunoSEQ multiplex PCR, while TCRdb's copy carries only in-frame clones and drops some. The sample gives approximately 87,000 clones, around 81% of which show up once; over 4% is in the top ten. Material for sequencing was PBMCs. The receptor source for this set is an older woman in good health and CMV-seropositive.

The chain has TRBV28 and TRBJ2-7; TRBD2 matches 9 bases. V shed 5 bases and J 6 bases; nucleotides not matched to a gene: 2. The germline V gene encodes CDR1 MDHEN and CDR2 SYDVKM. This CDR3 comprises 12 residues. The CDR3 here is CASSKTSGEQYF. CDR3 DNA sequence: TGTGCCAGCAGTAAGACTAGCGGCGAGCAGTACTTC.

The V gene is TRBV30, the J gene TRBJ2-1; TRBD2 agrees at 7 bases. CDR1 GTSNPN and CDR2 SVGIG come from the germline V gene (reference sequence). J lost 10 bases, V lost 3 bases, and 6 bases had no gene match. The CDR3 contains 12 residues. The CDR3 here is CAWRDERGEQFF. CDR3 DNA sequence: TGTGCCTGGAGGGACGAGCGGGGAGAGCAGTTCTTC.

This clone was picked up one time. The CDR3 loop is CASGSQDQPQHF. CDR3 nucleotides: TGTGCTAGTGGTTCTCAGGATCAGCCCCAGCATTTT. The chain links TRBV12-5 to TRBJ1-5; D not resolved. CDR1 LGHNT and CDR2 FRNRAP come from the germline V gene. Between the trimmed V and J ends, which lost 4 bases and 5 bases, there was a span of 6 bases. This CDR3 region has 12 residues.

The genes are TRBV7-3 and TRBJ2-1; 9 bases are a match to TRBD2. The CDR3 totals 16 residues. Unmatched junction bases numbered 10, after V lost 2 bases and J lost 8 bases. CDR1 is SGHTA and CDR2 is FQGTGA in the germline V gene. CDR3 sequence (DNA): TGTGCCAGCAGCTTAGAGCCTCCGGGACTAGCCCATGAGCAGTTCTTC. This sequence encodes CASSLEPPGLAHEQFF.

The J gene is TRBJ1-4, the V gene TRBV28; D is unresolved. The CDR3 extends over 16 amino acids. V lost 3 bases, J lost 5 bases, and 16 bases lay in between. From germline, CDR1 is MDHEN and CDR2 SYDVKM. CDR3 protein: CASSFNEGARNEKLFF. CDR3 nucleotides: TGTGCCAGCAGTTTCAATGAGGGCGCGCGGAATGAAAAACTGTTTTTT.

The chain joins TRBV7-9 to TRBJ2-4, with TRBD1 identical over 10 bases. The CDR3 is made up of 15 amino acids. V trimming: 3 bases; J trimming: 9 bases; junction bases outside the gene matches: 8. CDR1 is SEHNR, CDR2 FQNEAQ, per germline (reference sequence). The DNA for the CDR3 is TGTGCCAGCAGCTTGGTGGGACAGGGGATTAGCATTCAGTACTTC. This sequence encodes CASSLVGQGISIQYF.

CDR3 nucleotide sequence: TGTGCCAGCAGCTTCTCCCCTCCTTGGGGGGTAGCAGAGCAGTTCTTC. It is translated as CASSFSPPWGVAEQFF. The genes are TRBV11-2 and TRBJ2-1; D might be TRBD2 (6 bases). The germline CDR1 and CDR2 sequences are SGHAT and FQNNGV. The CDR3 has 16 amino acids. Between the trimmed V and J ends, which lost 3 bases and 10 bases, there was a span of 22 bases.

The chain employs TRBV10-2 and TRBJ1-5; 7 nucleotides match TRBD1. Germline CDR1 reads WSHSY; CDR2 reads SAAADI. This CDR3 spans 17 amino acids. V shed 2 bases and J 5 bases; nucleotides not matched to a gene: 12. For the CDR3, the DNA is TGCGCCAGCAGTGAGGGTTACCCGGACAGGCGATATCAGCCCCAGCATTTT. This translates into CASSEGYPDRRYQPQHF.

This clone was found a few times. The chain employs TRBV6-6 and TRBJ1-5; maybe TRBD1 (6 bases). This CDR3 has 14 amino acids. Looked up from germline, CDR1 is MNHNY and CDR2 is SVGAGI (reference sequence). V was cut by 7 bases and J by 3 bases, with 13 bases left in between. CDR3: CASTLDSVNQPQHF. Written as DNA, the CDR3 is TGTGCCAGCACCCTGGACAGCGTCAATCAGCCCCAGCATTTT.

The chain carries TRBV9 and TRBJ1-1, with D uncertain. The V gene's germline CDR1 is SGDLS and CDR2 YYNGEE. The V end lost 0 bases, the J end lost 3 bases, and 9 bases lay between the germline ends. The CDR3 sequence is 14 residues long. The CDR3 coding sequence is TGTGCCAGCAGCGTAGTTACGAGGGACACTGAAGCTTTCTTT. Translation gives CASSVVTRDTEAFF.

This clone occurred once. The J gene is TRBJ2-1, the V gene TRBV27; 9 bases fit TRBD2. Germline V gene data show CDR1 as MNHEY and CDR2 as SMNVEV (reference sequence). J lost 9 bases, V lost 3 bases, and 9 bases had no gene match. There are 15 residues in the CDR3. The chain's CDR3 is CASSFVSGSRSEQFF. The CDR3 coding sequence is TGTGCCAGCAGTTTTGTTAGCGGGAGCAGAAGTGAGCAGTTCTTC.

The chain combines TRBV9 with TRBJ2-1; the match to TRBD2 covers 9 bases. The germline V gene has CDR1 SGDLS and CDR2 YYNGEE. With V trimmed by 0 bases and J by 0 bases, 1 base remained unmatched. CDR3 size: 16 residues. The CDR3 here is CASSVDSGSSYNEQFF. The CDR3 nucleotides read TGTGCCAGCAGCGTAGATAGCGGGAGCTCCTACAATGAGCAGTTCTTC. The full variable domain, in which reference TRBV9 and TRBJ2-1 provide the parts outside the CDR3, is DSGVTQTPKHLITATGQRVTLRCSPRSGDLSVYWYQQSLDQGLQFLIQYYNGEERAKGNILERFSAQQFPDLHSELNLSSLELGDSALYFCASSVDSGSSYNEQFFGPGTRLTVL.

V gene TRBV5-1 combines with J gene TRBJ2-1; 10 bases map to TRBD2. V trimming: 6 bases; J trimming: 9 bases; junction bases outside the gene matches: 12. The CDR3 runs to 15 residues. CDR1 SGHRS and CDR2 YFSETQ come from the germline V gene. CDR3 loop: CASTLIAGGEGEQFF. The CDR3 bases are TGCGCCAGCACCCTAATAGCGGGAGGTGAAGGTGAGCAGTTCTTC. The whole variable domain, remainder taken from reference TRBV5-1 and TRBJ2-1, is KAGVTQTPRYLIKTRGQQVTLSCSPISGHRSVSWYQQTPGQGLQFLFEYFSETQRNKGNFPGRFSGRQFSNSRSEMNVSTLELGDSALYLCASTLIAGGEGEQFFGPGTRLTVL.

The chain joins TRBV9 to TRBJ2-2; D gene ambiguous. The ends were cut back, 3 bases at V and 6 bases at J, with 12 bases in the middle. The CDR3 spans 14 residues. Germline-derived CDR1 and CDR2 are SGDLS and YYNGEE. The CDR3: CASSASVRSGELFF. CDR3 coding DNA: TGTGCCAGCAGCGCCTCCGTGAGGTCCGGGGAGCTGTTTTTT.